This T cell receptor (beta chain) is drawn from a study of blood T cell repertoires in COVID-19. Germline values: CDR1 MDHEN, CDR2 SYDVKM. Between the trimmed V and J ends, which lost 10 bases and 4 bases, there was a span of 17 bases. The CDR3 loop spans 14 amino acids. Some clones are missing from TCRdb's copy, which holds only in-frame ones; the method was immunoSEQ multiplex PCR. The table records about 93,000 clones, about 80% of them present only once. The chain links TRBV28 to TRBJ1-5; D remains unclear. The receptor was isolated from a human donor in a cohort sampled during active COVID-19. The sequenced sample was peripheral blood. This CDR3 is CATYPGQINQPQHF. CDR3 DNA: TGTGCCACCTACCCTGGGCAGATAAATCAGCCCCAGCATTTT. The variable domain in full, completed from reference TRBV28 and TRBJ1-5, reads DVKVTQSSRYLVKRTGEKVFLECVQDMDHENMFWYRQDPGLGLRLIYFSYDVKMKEKGDIPEGYSVSREKKERFSLILESASTNQTSMYLCATYPGQINQPQHFGDGTRLSIL.